Sequencing of this T cell receptor beta chain was carried out in a study of CD8 T cells in Susac syndrome. The V gene lost 0 bases and the J gene lost 7 bases, with 10 bases spanning the gap. There are 13 residues in the CDR3. Germline V CDR1 and CDR2: SGHDT, YYEEEE. Comment on this clonotype: Antigen: not known.

Overall study findings and caveats: The study's TCR sequencing and HLA analysis drew on a certain number of individuals. That number was acknowledged as relatively small.

Random hexamers were used to reverse transcribe 0.5 to 1 ug of RNA. The amplification used immunoSEQ multiplex PCR on TCR beta CDR3; it spanned 54 Vbeta and 13 Jbeta. Each CDR3 protein is one row after TCRdb ran MiXCR on the immunoSEQ multiplex PCR reads. The sample lists 150,000 to 250,000 distinct CDR3 sequences; roughly 95% were seen once. The receptor comes from a human donor with multiple sclerosis. This rearrangement joins TRBV5-6 to TRBJ2-5; either TRBD1 or TRBD2 may supply D (5 bases each). Sequenced sample: CD4+ T cells from PBMCs. In DNA, the CDR3 is TGTGCCAGCAGCTTGGGTGGGACGAGGACCCAGTACTTC. This gives the protein CASSLGGTRTQYF. Variable domain in full (rest from reference TRBV5-6 and TRBJ2-5): DAGVTQSPTHLIKTRGQQVTLRCSPKSGHDTVSWYQQALGQGPQFIFQYYEEEERQRGNFPDRFSGHQFPNYSSELNVNALLLGDSALYLCASSLGGTRTQYFGPGTRLLVL.